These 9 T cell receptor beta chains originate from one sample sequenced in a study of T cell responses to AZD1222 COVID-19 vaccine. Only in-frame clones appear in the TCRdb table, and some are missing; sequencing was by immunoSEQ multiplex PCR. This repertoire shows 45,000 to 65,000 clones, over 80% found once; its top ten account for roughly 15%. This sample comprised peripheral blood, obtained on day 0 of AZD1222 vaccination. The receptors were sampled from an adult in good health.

The CDR3 sequence is CASSPSTYTEQYF. Here the CDR3 DNA reads TGTGCCAGCAGCCCATCGACATACACAGAGCAGTACTTC. The J gene is TRBJ2-7, the V gene TRBV11-2; D unresolved. CDR3 length equals 13 residues. Germline-derived CDR1 and CDR2 are SGHAT and FQNNGV. V was trimmed by 5 bases and J by 7 bases, leaving 15 bases between them. The entire variable domain, with the rest obtained from reference TRBV11-2 and TRBJ2-7, is as follows: EAGVAQSPRYKIIEKRQSVAFWCNPISGHATLYWYQQILGQGPKLLIQFQNNGVVDDSQLPKDRFSAERLKGVDSTLKIQPAKLEDSAVYLCASSPSTYTEQYFGPGTRLTVT.

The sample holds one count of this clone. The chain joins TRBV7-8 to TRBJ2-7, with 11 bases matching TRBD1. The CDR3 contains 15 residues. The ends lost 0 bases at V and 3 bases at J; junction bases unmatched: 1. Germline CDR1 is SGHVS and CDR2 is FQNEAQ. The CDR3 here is CASSLAGTGGYEQYF. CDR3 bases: TGTGCCAGCAGCTTAGCTGGGACAGGGGGCTACGAGCAGTACTTC.

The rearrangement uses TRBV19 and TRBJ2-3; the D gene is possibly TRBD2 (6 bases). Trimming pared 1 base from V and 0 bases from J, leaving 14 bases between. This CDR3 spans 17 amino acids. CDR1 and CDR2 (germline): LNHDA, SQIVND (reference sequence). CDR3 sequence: CASSIAGDWPSTDTQYF. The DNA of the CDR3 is TGTGCCAGTAGTATAGCGGGGGACTGGCCGAGCACAGATACGCAGTATTTT.

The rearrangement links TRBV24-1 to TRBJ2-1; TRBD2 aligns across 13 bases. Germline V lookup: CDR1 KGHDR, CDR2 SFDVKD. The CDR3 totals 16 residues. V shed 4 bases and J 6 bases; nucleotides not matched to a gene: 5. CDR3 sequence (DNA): TGTGCCACCAGTGACTCCGGGACTAGCGGGATCAATGAGCAGTTCTTC. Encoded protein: CATSDSGTSGINEQFF.

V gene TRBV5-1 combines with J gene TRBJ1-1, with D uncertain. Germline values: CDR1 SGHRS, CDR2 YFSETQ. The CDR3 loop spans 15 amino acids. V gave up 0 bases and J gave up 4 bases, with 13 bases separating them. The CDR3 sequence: CASSLAVGRTTEAFF. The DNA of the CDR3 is TGCGCCAGCAGCTTGGCCGTAGGGAGGACCACTGAAGCTTTCTTT.

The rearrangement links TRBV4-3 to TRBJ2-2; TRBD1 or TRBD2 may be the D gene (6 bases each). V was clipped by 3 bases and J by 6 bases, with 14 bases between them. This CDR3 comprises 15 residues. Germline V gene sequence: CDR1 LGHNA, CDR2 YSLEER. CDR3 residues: CASSQKYRGAGELFF. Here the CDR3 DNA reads TGCGCCAGCAGCCAGAAATATAGGGGGGCCGGGGAGCTGTTTTTT.

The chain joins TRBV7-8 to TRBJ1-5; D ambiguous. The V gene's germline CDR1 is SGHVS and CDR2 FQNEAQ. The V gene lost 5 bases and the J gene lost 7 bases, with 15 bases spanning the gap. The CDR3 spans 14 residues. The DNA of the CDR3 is TGTGCCAGCAGCGTAGTCGGGATGGGGCAGCCCCAGCATTTT. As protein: CASSVVGMGQPQHF.

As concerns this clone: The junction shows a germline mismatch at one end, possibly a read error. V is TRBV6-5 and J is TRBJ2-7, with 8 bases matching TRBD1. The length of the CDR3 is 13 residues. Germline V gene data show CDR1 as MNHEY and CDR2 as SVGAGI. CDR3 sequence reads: CASSMDRVSGVSF. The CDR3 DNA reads TGTGCCAGCAGTATGGACAGGGTATCGGGAGTAAGCTTC.

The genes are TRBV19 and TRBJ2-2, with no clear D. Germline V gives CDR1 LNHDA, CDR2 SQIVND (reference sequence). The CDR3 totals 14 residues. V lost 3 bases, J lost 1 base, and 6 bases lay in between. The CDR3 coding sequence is TGTGCCAGTAGTATTTCCAGGAACACCGGGGAGCTGTTTTTT. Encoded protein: CASSISRNTGELFF.